This T cell receptor (beta chain) was found in a study of identical twins. Points from the study as a whole: Memory repertoires showed no such pattern, whereas abundant cord blood beta clonotypes carried fewer insertions.

TCRdb re-analysed the 5' RACE reads in MiXCR, keeping a single row per CDR3 protein. The sample lists a few hundred thousand distinct CDR3 sequences; over 8.5% were seen once. CDR1 and CDR2 (germline): MDHEN, SYDVKM. The CDR3 extends over 15 amino acids. The ends lost 4 bases at V and 8 bases at J; junction bases unmatched: 13. This clonotype has a handful of counts. The antigen remains unidentified. These sequences were also reported in another study, on yellow fever vaccine responses in identical twins.

The sequence was obtained from a woman aged 18-35 years in good health. Material: PBMCs. The chain joins TRBV28 to TRBJ2-5; 7 bases map to TRBD2. The CDR3 DNA reads TGTGCCAGCAGTTCCCTTCTAGCGGAGGGCGTAACCCAGTACTTC. Translating gives CASSSLLAEGVTQYF.